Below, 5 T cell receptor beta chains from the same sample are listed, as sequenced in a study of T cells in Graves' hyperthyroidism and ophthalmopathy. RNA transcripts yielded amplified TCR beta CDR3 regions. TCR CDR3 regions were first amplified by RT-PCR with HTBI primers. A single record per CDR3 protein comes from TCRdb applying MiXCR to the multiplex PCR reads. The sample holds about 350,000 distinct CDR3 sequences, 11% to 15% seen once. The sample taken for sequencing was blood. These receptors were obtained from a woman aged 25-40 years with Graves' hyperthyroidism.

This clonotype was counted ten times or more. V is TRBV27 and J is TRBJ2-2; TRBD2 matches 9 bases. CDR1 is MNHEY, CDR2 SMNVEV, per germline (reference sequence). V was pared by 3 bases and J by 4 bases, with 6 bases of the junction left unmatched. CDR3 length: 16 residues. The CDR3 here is CASSFRGGRATGELFF. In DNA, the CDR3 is TGTGCCAGCAGTTTTCGGGGCGGGAGGGCCACCGGGGAGCTGTTTTTT.

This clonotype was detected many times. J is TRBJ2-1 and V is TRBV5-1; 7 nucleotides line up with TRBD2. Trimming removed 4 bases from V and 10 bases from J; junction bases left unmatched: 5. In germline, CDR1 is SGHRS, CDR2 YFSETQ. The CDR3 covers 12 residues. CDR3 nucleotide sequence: TGCGCCAGCAGCGGGGAGGGCAACGAGCAGTTCTTC. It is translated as CASSGEGNEQFF. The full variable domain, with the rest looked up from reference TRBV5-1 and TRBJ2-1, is KAGVTQTPRYLIKTRGQQVTLSCSPISGHRSVSWYQQTPGQGLQFLFEYFSETQRNKGNFPGRFSGRQFSNSRSEMNVSTLELGDSALYLCASSGEGNEQFFGPGTRLTVL.

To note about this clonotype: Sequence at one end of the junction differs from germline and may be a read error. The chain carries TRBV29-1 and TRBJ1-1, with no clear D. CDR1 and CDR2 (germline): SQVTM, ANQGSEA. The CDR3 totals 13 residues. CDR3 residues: CSVEEGVNAEAFF. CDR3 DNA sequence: TGCAGCGTTGAAGAGGGTGTGAACGCTGAAGCTTTCTTT.

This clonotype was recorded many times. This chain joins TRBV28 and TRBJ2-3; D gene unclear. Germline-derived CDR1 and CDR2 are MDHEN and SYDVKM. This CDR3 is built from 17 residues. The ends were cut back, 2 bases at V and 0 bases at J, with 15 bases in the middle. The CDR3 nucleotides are TGTGCCAGCAGTTTACCTGTAGGACGGACCAGCACAGATACGCAGTATTTT. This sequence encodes CASSLPVGRTSTDTQYF.

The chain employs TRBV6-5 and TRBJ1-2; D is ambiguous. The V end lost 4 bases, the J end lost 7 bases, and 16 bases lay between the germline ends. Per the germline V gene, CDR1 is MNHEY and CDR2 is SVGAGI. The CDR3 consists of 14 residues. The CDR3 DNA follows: TGTGCCAGCAGTTCCAGTATTTCGCAGAGTGGCTACACCTTC. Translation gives CASSSSISQSGYTF.